This record covers a single T cell receptor (beta chain). Its binding antigen is unknown. The input lacks base qualities; no much larger clone sits a single base away. The data derive from a study of shared T cell receptors in the human thymus (dated by TCRdb to the early 2020s). For the study in its entirety: The study examined how self-reactive, shared T-cell receptor alpha chains are generated in the human thymus.

V lost 5 bases and J lost 2 bases; the stretch between them is 14 bases long. CDR1 SGHNT and CDR2 YENEEA were looked up in the germline V gene. The CDR3 starts with the cysteine, ends with the phenylalanine, and has 15 residues. The DNA shown is the 45-base CDR3, in frame from base 1. Library prep was done by the immunoSEQ multiplex PCR assay. TCRdb holds this immuneACCESS table with in-frame rearrangements only. Some clones are missing; in checked studies, unresolved V genes explain under half, and the rest has no known cause. This sample gives hundreds of thousands of clones in total; approximately 88% of them show up just once. The ten largest account for around 0.01% of the sample. The same data also contributed to another study, on human thymus T cells. The other study reports the following: Immunologically healthy infants undergoing open corrective cardiac surgery for congenital heart defects in Finland were used as donors. Thymus tissue was obtained as surgical resects removed during corrective cardiac surgery. Usage of V and J gene segments appeared to be biased in both the thymic and the peripheral blood repertoires. Highly overlapping thymic TCR repertoires among unrelated individuals were reported in the related research. TCR alpha and beta repertoires from seven to nine infant thymus samples and a few related peripheral blood samples were characterized in the study. The infant donors were about 7 to 250 days old, and the cohort included roughly six males and two females. After being mechanically released from the tissue, thymocytes were kept at -70 degrees C in pellets of about 8.5-32 million cells. Genomic DNA was extracted from frozen cell pellets with a QIAsymphony instrument. The immunoSEQ multiplex PCR assay was used to amplify the TCRB and TCRAD loci from a standardized amount of quality-controlled genomic DNA. The amplicons spanned the V(D)J region and were long enough to cover the CDR3 and allow V and J genes to be identified. The commercial immunoSEQ service was used to sequence amplicons on an Illumina platform. Primer bias and sequencing errors were corrected as previously described, and TCRAD and TCRB definitions were based on the IMGT database. Analysis of the repertoires was done with immunoSEQ Analyzer 3.0 and VDJTools and included basic statistics, V/J segment usage, diversity estimates, rarefaction and pairwise overlap. Diversity was estimated using the Chao1, ChaoE, Efron-Thisted, Shannon and inverse Simpson indices, and was also estimated on datasets down-sampled to the size of the smallest sample. Repertoire overlap used strict matching of CDR3 nucleotide sequence, V gene and J gene, with Jaccard-based multidimensional scaling clustering. On average, thymus samples gave around 810,000 unique TCRB clonotypes, whereas blood samples gave around 80,000.

The receptor chain draws on TRBV11-3 and TRBJ2-3, and possibly TRBD1, on 6 matching bases. The sequenced material came from thymocytes. The TCR originated in a boy in the first two years of life with a congenital heart defect. Donor details come from another sample of the same person, matched by shared clones. The CDR3 sequence is CASSPLRGITDTQYF. The bases are TGTGCCAGCAGCCCCCTCAGGGGAATCACAGATACGCAGTATTTT.